A single sample is the source of the 23 T cell receptor beta chains below, sequenced in a study of Graves' ophthalmopathy and Graves' hyperthyroidism. Amplification of TCR beta CDR3 regions used RNA transcripts. An opening RT-PCR round employed HTBI primers and preceded a second-round multiplex PCR. In TCRdb, the multiplex PCR reads were re-called with MiXCR into one record per CDR3 protein. The sample carries hundreds of thousands of distinct CDR3 sequences, approximately 22% recorded once. Material for sequencing was peripheral blood. The receptors here all came from a woman aged 18-35 years with stable Graves' hyperthyroidism. Some clones in this sample may be carry-over from other donors' samples.

The rearrangement links TRBV28 to TRBJ1-1; no definite D call. The CDR3 has 14 amino acids. Germline CDR1 MDHEN, CDR2 SYDVKM. V was pared by 6 bases and J by 0 bases, with 11 bases between. The CDR3 region has the DNA TGTGCCAGCAGATTCGGTGCGTTGAACACTGAAGCTTTCTTT. It specifies CASRFGALNTEAFF. The full variable domain, completed using reference TRBV28 and TRBJ1-1, is DVKVTQSSRYLVKRTGEKVFLECVQDMDHENMFWYRQDPGLGLRLIYFSYDVKMKEKGDIPEGYSVSREKKERFSLILESASTNQTSMYLCASRFGALNTEAFFGQGTRLTVV.

The gene calls are TRBV12-3 or TRBV12-4 and TRBJ1-1; D gene uncertain. Trimming left V 1 base short and J 10 bases short, with 13 bases between. The CDR3 consists of 13 residues. This chain's CDR3 is CASSLGASIPAFF. For the CDR3, the DNA is TGTGCCAGCAGTTTAGGGGCCAGCATTCCAGCTTTCTTT.

This clonotype was counted many times. V and J are TRBV6-2 or TRBV6-3 and TRBJ1-1; 12 bases are a match to TRBD1. The V and J ends lost 6 bases and 0 bases, in that order; junction bases with no gene match: 5. The CDR3 has 16 residues. The germline gives CDR1 MNHEY, CDR2 SVGEGT. This CDR3 is CASRTGTGGMNTEAFF. CDR3 nucleotide sequence: TGTGCCAGCAGAACCGGGACAGGGGGCATGAACACTGAAGCTTTCTTT.

This chain links TRBV11-2 with TRBJ2-5, with 9 bases aligning to TRBD2. This CDR3 has 17 residues. The junction had 17 bases not matched to a gene; V was cut back by 7 bases and J by 5 bases. Germline CDR1 is SGHAT and CDR2 is FQNNGV. The CDR3 sequence: CASIPGGASGAGETQYF. In nucleotides, the CDR3 is TGTGCCAGCATCCCTGGGGGGGCTAGCGGGGCGGGGGAGACCCAGTACTTC.

This chain uses TRBV15 with TRBJ1-5; 10 bases align to TRBD1. CDR1 is LNHNV and CDR2 is YYDKDF in the germline V gene (reference sequence). V was pared by 5 bases and J by 2 bases, with 6 bases of the junction left unmatched. CDR3 size: 16 residues. CDR3 amino acids: CATSGETGGGNQPQHF. CDR3 DNA: TGTGCCACCAGCGGCGAGACAGGGGGCGGCAATCAGCCCCAGCATTTT.

This chain links TRBV10-3 with TRBJ2-5; 8 bases are shared with TRBD2. CDR1 ENHRY and CDR2 SYGVKD come from the germline V gene. V dropped 3 bases and J dropped 2; count of bases not matched to a gene: 5. The CDR3 is 15 amino acids. CDR3 DNA sequence: TGTGCCATCAGTGAAATAGCGGGGATTCAAGAGACCCAGTACTTC. As protein: CAISEIAGIQETQYF.

This clonotype showed up just once. The chain carries TRBV27 and TRBJ2-5; either TRBD1 or TRBD2 may fit D (5 bases each). Germline-derived CDR1 and CDR2 are MNHEY and SMNVEV (reference sequence). This CDR3 spans 13 amino acids. The V gene lost 4 bases and the J gene lost 5 bases, with 11 bases spanning the gap. CDR3 sequence (DNA): TGTGCCAGCAGTTGGGGGATTGGGGAGACCCAGTACTTC. Amino acid sequence: CASSWGIGETQYF.

This clonotype showed up many times. This chain joins TRBV5-1 and TRBJ2-2; weak D call: TRBD2 (6 bases). Germline CDR1 reads SGHRS; CDR2 reads YFSETQ. The CDR3 has 17 residues. Trimming left V 1 base short and J 2 bases short, with 15 bases between. The CDR3 nucleotides are TGCGCCAGCAGCTTGACGCGGGGTCGGCCAAACACCGGGGAGCTGTTTTTT. It yields the protein CASSLTRGRPNTGELFF.

V is TRBV19 and J is TRBJ1-1, with 8 bases matching TRBD1. Germline lookup yields CDR1 LNHDA and CDR2 SQIVND (reference sequence). V shed 5 bases, J shed 2 bases, and the junction held 4 bases outside the gene matches. The CDR3 length is 14 residues. CDR3 in DNA: TGTGCCAGTAGTGAGACAGGGGATAACACTGAAGCTTTCTTT. It translates to CASSETGDNTEAFF.

This clonotype was detected many times. This rearrangement joins TRBV5-1 to TRBJ1-6; 7 bases are a match to TRBD1. The CDR3 totals 14 residues. Trimming removed 0 bases from V and 9 bases from J; junction bases left unmatched: 3. The germline CDR1 and CDR2 sequences are SGHRS and YFSETQ. CDR3 protein: CASSLEAGGSPLHF. CDR3 bases: TGCGCCAGCAGCTTGGAGGCAGGGGGTTCACCCCTCCACTTT.

With respect to this clonotype: Just one base apart from a much larger clone, this may be a read error. The chain links TRBV11-2 to TRBJ2-5, with 7 positions matching TRBD2. This CDR3 is 15 amino acids long. Trimming took 5 bases from V and 4 from J; bases not matched to a gene: 10. Germline V gene lookup returns CDR1 SGHAT and CDR2 FQNNGV. The CDR3 sequence is CASSRGAGLRETQYF. The CDR3, as DNA: TGTGCCAGCAGCCGTGGAGCGGGGCTCCGAGAGACCCAGTACTTC. Variable domain in full (rest from reference TRBV11-2 and TRBJ2-5): EAGVAQSPRYKIIEKRQSVAFWCNPISGHATLYWYQQILGQGPKLLIQFQNNGVVDDSQLPKDRFSAERLKGVDSTLKIQPAKLEDSAVYLCASSRGAGLRETQYFGPGTRLLVL.

This clonotype was counted between two and nine times. The chain couples TRBV24-1 to TRBJ2-5, with 10 nucleotides matching TRBD2. The CDR3 is 16 residues long. Germline values: CDR1 KGHDR, CDR2 SFDVKD. Trimming took 4 bases from V and 2 from J; bases not matched to a gene: 6. CDR3 sequence (DNA): TGTGCCACCAGTGACCCGCTAGCGGGGGAGCAAGAGACCCAGTACTTC. Its translation is CATSDPLAGEQETQYF.

At least ten counts were recorded for this clonotype. The V call is TRBV27, the J call TRBJ2-7, with 10 bases lining up with TRBD2. The germline gives CDR1 MNHEY, CDR2 SMNVEV (reference sequence). Trimming cost V 5 bases and J 3 bases; bases outside gene matches: 4. The CDR3 covers 14 residues. In DNA, the CDR3 is TGTGCCAGCAGTCGTAGCGGGGGGATCTACGAGCAGTACTTC. Its protein is CASSRSGGIYEQYF.

The chain links TRBV2 to TRBJ1-1; D gene unclear. Germline CDR1 and CDR2: SNHLY and FYNNEI. The V end lost 3 bases, the J end lost 4 bases, and 9 bases lay between the germline ends. This CDR3 has 13 residues. The CDR3 coding sequence is TGTGCCAGCAGTGAGGAGGAGGGCACTGAAGCTTTCTTT. Protein product: CASSEEEGTEAFF.

This clonotype has at least ten counts. The V gene is TRBV15, the J gene TRBJ2-5; unclear D gene. Germline V gives CDR1 LNHNV, CDR2 YYDKDF (reference sequence). The CDR3 has 15 residues. The V end lost 5 bases, the J end lost 2 bases, and 15 bases lay between the germline ends. CDR3 sequence (DNA): TGTGCCACCAGCCTTCCCCCCACAGTTCAAGAGACCCAGTACTTC. Amino acid sequence: CATSLPPTVQETQYF.

The rearrangement joins TRBV20-1 to TRBJ2-2; weak D call: TRBD1 (6 bases). The CDR3 runs to 13 residues. V was clipped by 3 bases and J by 7 bases, with 12 bases between them. Germline V CDR1 and CDR2: DFQATT, SNEGSKA (reference sequence). The CDR3 sequence: CSASKQGVGELFF. The CDR3, as DNA: TGCAGTGCTAGCAAACAGGGCGTCGGGGAGCTGTTTTTT.

This clonotype was counted many times. The chain joins TRBV24-1 to TRBJ2-5; TRBD2 aligns across 14 bases. CDR3 length: 16 amino acids. Germline CDR1 is KGHDR and CDR2 is SFDVKD. Trimming cost V 4 bases and J 4 bases; bases outside gene matches: 4. CDR3 DNA sequence: TGTGCCACCAGTGACGGCGGGACTAGCGGGGGAGAGACCCAGTACTTC. Encoded protein: CATSDGGTSGGETQYF.

This clonotype was detected ten times or more. The chain employs TRBV12-3 or TRBV12-4 and TRBJ2-7; perhaps TRBD1 as D (5 bases). There are 11 residues in the CDR3. The V end lost 5 bases, the J end lost 6 bases, and 8 bases lay between the germline ends. This chain's CDR3 is CASSQGFEQYF. CDR3 coding DNA: TGTGCCAGCAGTCAGGGTTTCGAGCAGTACTTC.

The chain joins TRBV11-2 to TRBJ2-7; TRBD1 matches at 7 bases. CDR1 SGHAT and CDR2 FQNNGV come from the germline V gene. V dropped 5 bases and J dropped 0; count of bases not matched to a gene: 10. The CDR3 sequence is 16 residues long. For the CDR3, the DNA is TGTGCCAGCAGCCCTAGGACAGGAAAGAGCTCCTACGAGCAGTACTTC. Translation: CASSPRTGKSSYEQYF.

The CDR3 nucleotides read TGTGCCAGCACCCTCAGAGGGCTGAACACTGAAGCTTTCTTT. Its translation: CASTLRGLNTEAFF. The chain employs TRBV6-1 and TRBJ1-1; D is unclear. The CDR3 is 14 residues long. The germline V gene encodes CDR1 MNHNS and CDR2 SASEGT. The V and J ends lost 7 bases and 0 bases respectively, with 12 bases between them.

This rearrangement joins TRBV11-2 to TRBJ2-2; tentatively, D is TRBD1 or TRBD2 (5 bases each). CDR1 is SGHAT and CDR2 is FQNNGV in the germline V gene. CDR3 length: 15 residues. V was pared by 5 bases and J by 0 bases, with 10 bases between. CDR3 DNA: TGTGCCAGCAGCCGGCTGGGGGCGAACACCGGGGAGCTGTTTTTT. It specifies CASSRLGANTGELFF.

The genes are TRBV28 and TRBJ1-2, with 7 bases aligning to TRBD1. The CDR3 is 17 residues long. V was clipped by 10 bases and J by 0 bases; unmatched bases: 17. Germline CDR1 is MDHEN and CDR2 is SYDVKM. As DNA, the CDR3 is TGTGCCACCTCCCTTTCGAACTTGGGACAGACTAACTATGGCTACACCTTC. Residues: CATSLSNLGQTNYGYTF.

This clonotype was seen ten or more times. The gene calls are TRBV20-1 and TRBJ1-5; TRBD1 matches 7 bases. The V gene end was trimmed by 3 bases and the J gene end by 6 bases; junction bases not matched to a gene: 2. The germline V gene has CDR1 DFQATT and CDR2 SNEGSKA (reference sequence). This CDR3 is built from 12 residues. The CDR3, as DNA: TGCAGTGCTAGGGCAGGGGGTCAGCCCCAGCATTTT. This gives the protein CSARAGGQPQHF.